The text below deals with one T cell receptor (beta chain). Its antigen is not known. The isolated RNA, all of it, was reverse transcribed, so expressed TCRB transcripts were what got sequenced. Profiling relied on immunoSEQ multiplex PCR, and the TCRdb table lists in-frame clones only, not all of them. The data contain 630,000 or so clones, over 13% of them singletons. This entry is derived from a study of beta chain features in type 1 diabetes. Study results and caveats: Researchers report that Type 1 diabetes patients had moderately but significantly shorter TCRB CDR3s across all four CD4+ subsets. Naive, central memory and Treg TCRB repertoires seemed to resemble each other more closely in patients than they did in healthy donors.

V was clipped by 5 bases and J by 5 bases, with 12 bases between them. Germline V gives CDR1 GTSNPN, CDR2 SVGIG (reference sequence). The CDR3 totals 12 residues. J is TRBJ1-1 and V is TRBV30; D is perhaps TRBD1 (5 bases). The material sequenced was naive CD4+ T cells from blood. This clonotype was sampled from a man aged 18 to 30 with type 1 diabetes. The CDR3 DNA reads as TGTGCCTGGGGCCGGGACGGGACTGAAGCTTTCTTT. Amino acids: CAWGRDGTEAFF.